This section outlines one T cell receptor (beta chain) sequence together with its context. As yet, its antigen is unknown. This entry comes from a study of cytomegalovirus exposure and HLA in healthy donors. Turning to the study itself: Ancestry clustering placed about four fifths of 350 to 500 genotyped donors in the Caucasian-associated cluster. Study results and limitations: Reportedly, HLA-A and HLA-B alleles of most subjects were accurately predicted from TCR beta.

This CDR3 comprises 16 residues. In germline, CDR1 is MDHEN, CDR2 SYDVKM. V dropped 6 bases and J dropped 8; count of bases not matched to a gene: 8. This PCR relied on a set of 60 Vbeta primers and 13 Jbeta primers. Here immunoSEQ multiplex PCR was the method, and the copy in TCRdb shows in-frame clones only, minus some. The table has more than 85,000 clones, around three quarters seen once. The chain uses TRBV28 and TRBJ2-3; 16 bases are a match to TRBD2. What was sequenced was PBMCs. This clonotype was sampled from a woman aged 45-59 years in good health and CMV-seropositive. The CDR3 here is CASRGLAGGLSVTQYF. The CDR3 bases are TGTGCCAGCAGGGGACTAGCGGGAGGGCTTTCGGTTACGCAGTATTTT.